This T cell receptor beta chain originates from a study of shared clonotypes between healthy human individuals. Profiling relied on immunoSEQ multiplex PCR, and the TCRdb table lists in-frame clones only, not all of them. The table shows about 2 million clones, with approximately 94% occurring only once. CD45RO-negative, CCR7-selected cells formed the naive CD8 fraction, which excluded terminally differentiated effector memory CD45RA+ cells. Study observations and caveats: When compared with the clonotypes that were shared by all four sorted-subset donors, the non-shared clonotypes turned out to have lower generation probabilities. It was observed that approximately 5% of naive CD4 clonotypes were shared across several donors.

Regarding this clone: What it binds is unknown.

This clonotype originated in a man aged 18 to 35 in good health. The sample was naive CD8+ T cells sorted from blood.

The CDR3 region is CASSVLAELGEQFF. The DNA of the CDR3 is TGTGCCAGCAGTGTACTAGCCGAGTTAGGGGAGCAGTTCTTC. The V and J genes are TRBV6-6 and TRBJ2-1; D possibly corresponds to TRBD2 (6 bases). The CDR3 consists of 14 residues. The V gene lost 5 bases and the J gene lost 10 bases, with 18 bases spanning the gap. Germline CDR1 is MNHNY and CDR2 is SVGAGI (reference sequence).